The clone carrying this T cell receptor (beta chain) was counted at least ten times. This sample was taken from a study of neurological immune-mediated disorders. CDR3 length: 12 residues. V was cut by 7 bases and J by 6 bases, with 13 bases left in between. The germline gives CDR1 DFQATT, CDR2 SNEGSKA (reference sequence). Each CDR3 protein is one row after TCRdb ran MiXCR on the 5' RACE reads. Found here are about 33,000 distinct CDR3 sequences, approximately 1.4% of them singletons; the top ten hold about 9%. The source is a woman under 40 with multiple sclerosis. Sequenced sample: PBMCs. This sequence joins TRBV20-1 and TRBJ2-1; a possible D gene is TRBD2 (6 bases). The CDR3 sequence is CSGGAGLNEQFF. In nucleotides, the CDR3 is TGCAGTGGGGGTGCGGGGCTCAATGAGCAGTTCTTC.